Many counts were recorded for the clone carrying this TCR beta chain. What it binds is not known. The data were taken from a study of T cells after posttransplantation cyclophosphamide. Study outcomes and limitations: Donor-recipient repertoire similarity was low at 1-2 months, rising over year one.

The data were produced by immunoSEQ multiplex PCR, yet TCRdb's version contains in-frame clones alone and is incomplete. The repertoire consists of over 20,000 clones, none detected only once. The TCR was taken from a man in his fifties in good health, CMV-negative, and a related stem cell transplant donor. The specimen was PBMCs.

CDR3 nucleotides: TGTGCCAGCAGCTTACAACAGGGGGCCAATGAAAAACTGTTTTTT. Protein: CASSLQQGANEKLFF. This chain links TRBV7-9 with TRBJ1-4, with TRBD1 matching over 9 bases. This CDR3 comprises 15 residues. Germline V CDR1 and CDR2: SEHNR, FQNEAQ (reference sequence). V dropped 2 bases and J dropped 5; count of bases not matched to a gene: 3. The variable domain in full, completed from reference TRBV7-9 and TRBJ1-4, reads DTGVSQNPRHKITKRGQNVTFRCDPISEHNRLYWYRQTLGQGPEFLTYFQNEAQLEKSRLLSDRFSAERPKGSFSTLEIQRTEQGDSAMYLCASSLQQGANEKLFFGSGTQLSVL.